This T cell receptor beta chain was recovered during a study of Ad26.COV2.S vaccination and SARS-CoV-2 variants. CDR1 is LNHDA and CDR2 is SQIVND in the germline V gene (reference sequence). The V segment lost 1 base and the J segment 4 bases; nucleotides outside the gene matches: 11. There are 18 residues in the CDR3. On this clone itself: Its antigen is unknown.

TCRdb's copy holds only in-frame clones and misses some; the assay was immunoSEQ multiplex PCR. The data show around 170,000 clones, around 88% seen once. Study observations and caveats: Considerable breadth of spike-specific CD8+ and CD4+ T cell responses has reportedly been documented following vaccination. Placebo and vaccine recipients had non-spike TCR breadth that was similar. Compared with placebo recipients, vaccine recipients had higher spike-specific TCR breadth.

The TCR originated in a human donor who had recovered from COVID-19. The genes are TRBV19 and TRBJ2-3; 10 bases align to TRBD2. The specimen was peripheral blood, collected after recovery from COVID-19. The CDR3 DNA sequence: TGTGCCAGTAGTATAGGGTGGGGGCTAGCGGGAGTGGCAGATACGCAGTATTTT. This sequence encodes CASSIGWGLAGVADTQYF.